The rows below give T cell receptor beta chains drawn from one sample of a study of Graves' ophthalmopathy and Graves' hyperthyroidism. From the multiplex PCR reads, TCRdb called clonotypes with MiXCR, one entry per CDR3 protein. The sample records about 700,000 distinct CDR3 sequences, about 44% being singletons. The sequenced sample was peripheral blood. Every receptor here comes from an adult man with Graves' ophthalmopathy. Both conserved end residues are part of each CDR3. Each record gives: CDR3 protein, clone size, V gene, D gene, J gene. The D gene is left open where the match is weak. Where a row states a size, it is once, few, many or the class of an expanded clone; other rows omit it.

CASSYSVDREPRYTF,NA,TRBV6-6,TRBD1,TRBJ1-2
CSVGDNSNQPQHF,many,TRBV29-1,NA,TRBJ1-5
CASSHRTETQYF,NA,TRBV7-3,NA,TRBJ2-5
CASTREGSNYEQYF,few,TRBV7-9,NA,TRBJ2-7
CASRSRGEYSNQPQHF,NA,TRBV6-6,NA,TRBJ1-5
CASGQGFRTEAFF,many,TRBV2,TRBD1,TRBJ1-1
CASSPDRGPNTGELFF,NA,TRBV27,TRBD1,TRBJ2-2
CASSPPGTGSYGYTF,many,TRBV7-9,TRBD1,TRBJ1-2
CASSFNQRNYGYTF,many,TRBV7-9,NA,TRBJ1-2
CASSRYRYEQYF,NA,TRBV12-3/TRBV12-4,NA,TRBJ2-7
CASSPARGFQETQYF,NA,TRBV7-2,TRBD1,TRBJ2-5
CAISGTGFSPGELFF,NA,TRBV10-3,TRBD1,TRBJ2-2
CSVEGGGNQPQHF,NA,TRBV29-1,NA,TRBJ1-5
CASSPLTGTNEKLFF,NA,TRBV5-5,TRBD1,TRBJ1-4
CASSQEAGGSPLHF,NA,TRBV10-1,NA,TRBJ1-6
CASSENRAADQPQHF,NA,TRBV6-1,NA,TRBJ1-5
CSASRGNDQPQHF,NA,TRBV20-1,NA,TRBJ1-5
CSAGDSANTEAFF,NA,TRBV20-1,NA,TRBJ1-1
CASSEGRTHYGYTF,NA,TRBV2,NA,TRBJ1-2
CASSPRGQSGYGYTF,few,TRBV2,TRBD1,TRBJ1-2
CASSLTRVAYEQYF,NA,TRBV7-2,NA,TRBJ2-7
CASSLSPGRHEKLFF,many,TRBV7-2,NA,TRBJ1-4
CSARVEGVNYGYTF,NA,TRBV20-1,NA,TRBJ1-2
CATSREMGLAGYTF,NA,TRBV15,NA,TRBJ1-2
CSALGGPTNEKLFF,few,TRBV20-1,NA,TRBJ1-4
CSARNPSGGYYEQYF,NA,TRBV20-1,TRBD2,TRBJ2-7
CASSYIAGSYEQYF,NA,TRBV12-3/TRBV12-4,TRBD2,TRBJ2-7
CASSFKGAGYGYTF,NA,TRBV12-3/TRBV12-4,TRBD1,TRBJ1-2